The 9 T cell receptor beta chains given below trace back to one sample, sequenced in a study of cytomegalovirus exposure and HLA in healthy donors. Using immunoSEQ multiplex PCR, the repertoire was profiled, and TCRdb retains in-frame clones only, with some absent. This table holds about 130,000 clones, approximately 90% found once. The specimen sequenced was PBMCs. Receptor source: a woman in her 30s in good health and CMV-seropositive.

This clone was seen once. The chain joins TRBV28 to TRBJ2-1, with D possibly TRBD2 on 5 matching bases. Trimming removed 3 bases at V and 10 bases at J, with 7 bases between. The germline V gene has CDR1 MDHEN and CDR2 SYDVKM. The CDR3 has 11 residues. This CDR3 is CASSLTGEQFF. CDR3 DNA sequence: TGTGCCAGCAGTTTGACGGGGGAGCAGTTCTTC.

V is TRBV11-2 and J is TRBJ2-2, with a weak D call TRBD2 (6 bases). Germline V lookup: CDR1 SGHAT, CDR2 FQNNGV. V shed 5 bases and J shed 0 bases, with 13 bases lying between them. The CDR3 consists of 16 residues. The CDR3 DNA reads TGTGCCAGCAGCCTCCCCGCGGGGCCGAACACCGGGGAGCTGTTTTTT. Translating it yields CASSLPAGPNTGELFF.

The rearrangement joins TRBV6-1 to TRBJ2-5; D unclear. Germline V CDR1 and CDR2: MNHNS, SASEGT. The CDR3 covers 13 residues. V gave up 2 bases and J gave up 6 bases, with 10 bases separating them. The CDR3: CASSEPIAQTQYF. As DNA, the CDR3 is TGTGCCAGCAGTGAACCGATAGCTCAGACCCAGTACTTC.

The rearrangement uses TRBV7-2 and TRBJ2-3; 10 bases fit TRBD2. This CDR3 has 17 amino acids. The trim removed 5 bases at V and 2 bases at J, leaving 10 bases unmatched. The germline gives CDR1 SGHTA, CDR2 FQGNSA. This CDR3 reads CASSPLISGGTTDTQYF. Written as DNA, the CDR3 is TGTGCCAGCAGCCCGTTGATTAGCGGGGGGACCACAGATACGCAGTATTTT.

The V call is TRBV4-1, the J call TRBJ1-4; no firm D call. This CDR3 has 15 amino acids. With 0 bases removed from V and 8 bases from J, the gap between germline ends came to 13 bases. Germline values: CDR1 MGHRA, CDR2 YSYEKL. CDR3 DNA sequence: TGCGCCAGCAGCCAAGAAGTCCAGCGCCTAGAAAAACTGTTTTTT. Its translation: CASSQEVQRLEKLFF.

This sequence joins TRBV6-1 and TRBJ1-4; perhaps TRBD1 as D (5 bases). Germline CDR1 reads MNHNS; CDR2 reads SASEGT. The CDR3 consists of 17 residues. Trimming stripped 0 bases from V and 3 bases from J, with 14 bases between. For the CDR3, the DNA is TGTGCCAGCAGTGAAGCGGCGGCCCTCAGGGCTAATGAAAAACTGTTTTTT. Protein: CASSEAAALRANEKLFF.

The chain combines TRBV2 with TRBJ1-5; D not certain. Germline CDR1 and CDR2: SNHLY and FYNNEI. The germline V and J ends were trimmed by 6 bases and 2 bases, with 11 bases remaining between them. The length of the CDR3 is 14 residues. The CDR3 region is CASRINSGNQPQHF. The CDR3 DNA follows: TGTGCCAGCAGGATAAATAGTGGCAATCAGCCCCAGCATTTT.

The chain is built from TRBV29-1 and TRBJ2-7; 9 nucleotides agree with TRBD1. J gave up 4 bases and V 5 bases, and 9 bases lay outside the gene matches. The CDR3 runs 14 residues. Germline CDR1 and CDR2: SQVTM and ANQGSEA. The chain's CDR3 is CSVKPGQGFYEQYF. Written as DNA, the CDR3 is TGCAGCGTTAAGCCGGGACAGGGATTTTACGAGCAGTACTTC.

This chain connects TRBV10-1 to TRBJ2-2, with D unresolved. CDR3 length: 14 amino acids. Between the trimmed V and J ends, which lost 4 bases and 8 bases, there was a span of 14 bases. Germline CDR1 reads WNHNN; CDR2 reads SYGVQD (reference sequence). The CDR3 coding sequence is TGCGCCAGCAGTGCCTTCCCCGAGGCGGGGGAGCTGTTTTTT. Residues: CASSAFPEAGELFF.